This TCR beta chain was observed in a study of blood T cell repertoires in COVID-19. The CDR3 is 16 residues long. Germline V gives CDR1 LGHDT, CDR2 YNNKEL (reference sequence). Germline trimming cut 3 bases from V and 1 base from J; bases unmatched to any gene: 6. Produced via immunoSEQ multiplex PCR; TCRdb's table is partial and in-frame only. This sample has 150,000 to 200,000 clones, with around 88% found just once. The receptor comes from a human donor in a cohort sampled during active COVID-19. This chain connects TRBV3-1 (or the pseudogene TRBV3-2) to TRBJ2-7; TRBD2 aligns across 10 bases. The specimen was peripheral blood. Here the CDR3 DNA reads TGTGCCAGCAGCCACTTTGGACTAGCGGCTTCCTACGAGCAGTACTTC. It specifies CASSHFGLAASYEQYF.